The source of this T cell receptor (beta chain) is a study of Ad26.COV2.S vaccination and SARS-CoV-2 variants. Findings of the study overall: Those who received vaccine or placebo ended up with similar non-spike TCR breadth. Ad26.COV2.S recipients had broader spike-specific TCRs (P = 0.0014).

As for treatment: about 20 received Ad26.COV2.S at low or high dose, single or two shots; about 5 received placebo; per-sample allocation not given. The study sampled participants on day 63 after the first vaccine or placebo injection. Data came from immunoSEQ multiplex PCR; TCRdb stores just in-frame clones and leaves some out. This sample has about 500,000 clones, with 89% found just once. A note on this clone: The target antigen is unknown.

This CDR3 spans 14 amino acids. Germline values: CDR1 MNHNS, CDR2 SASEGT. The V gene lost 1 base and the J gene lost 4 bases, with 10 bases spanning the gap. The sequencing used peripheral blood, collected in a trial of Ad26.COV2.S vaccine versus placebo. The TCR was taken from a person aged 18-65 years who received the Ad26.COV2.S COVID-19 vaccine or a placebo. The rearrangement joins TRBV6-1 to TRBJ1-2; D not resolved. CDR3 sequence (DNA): TGTGCCAGCAGTGAAGGGAGCAGAGGCTATGGCTACACCTTC. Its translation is CASSEGSRGYGYTF.